The 9 T cell receptor beta chains below all came from one sample that was sequenced in a study of T cells in Graves' hyperthyroidism and ophthalmopathy. It was RNA transcripts that yielded the amplified TCR beta CDR3 regions. First-round RT-PCR with HTBI primers amplified the TCR CDR3 region. Each CDR3 protein gets one entry after TCRdb re-called the multiplex PCR reads with MiXCR. Of approximately 600,000 distinct CDR3 sequences in the sample, around 21% were seen once. Sequencing was performed on blood. The source is a man aged 25-40 years with Graves' ophthalmopathy.

This clonotype was seen repeatedly, ten times or more. The chain links TRBV28 to TRBJ1-1, with no clear D. Germline CDR1 reads MDHEN; CDR2 reads SYDVKM. Trimming cost V 2 bases and J 0 bases, with 7 bases left between them. The CDR3 consists of 14 residues. The CDR3 coding sequence is TGTGCCAGCAGTTTACTGATTATGAACACTGAAGCTTTCTTT. Amino acids: CASSLLIMNTEAFF. Using reference TRBV28 and TRBJ1-1 for the parts outside the CDR3, the full variable domain is DVKVTQSSRYLVKRTGEKVFLECVQDMDHENMFWYRQDPGLGLRLIYFSYDVKMKEKGDIPEGYSVSREKKERFSLILESASTNQTSMYLCASSLLIMNTEAFFGQGTRLTVV.

V usage is TRBV15 and J usage is TRBJ2-5, with D possibly TRBD2 on 7 matching bases. The CDR3 is 18 residues long. Trimming removed 2 bases from V and 5 bases from J, with 24 bases in between. Germline V gene lookup returns CDR1 LNHNV and CDR2 YYDKDF (reference sequence). CDR3 nucleotide sequence: TGTGCCACCAGCAGATCTCCGGGGGGCCCTTGGGGGTCGGAGACCCAGTACTTC. Its translation is CATSRSPGGPWGSETQYF.

As concerns this clonotype: A much larger clone sits a single nucleotide away, making a read error possible. The J gene is TRBJ2-1, the V gene TRBV7-9; no clear D. Germline CDR1 and CDR2: SEHNR and FQNEAQ (reference sequence). Trimming cost V 5 bases and J 6 bases, with 17 bases left between them. CDR3 length: 15 residues. CDR3 sequence: CASSPQSRSVNEQFF. CDR3 coding DNA: TGTGCCAGCAGCCCACAGAGCCGGAGTGTCAATGAGCAGTTCTTC.

The rearrangement joins TRBV20-1 to TRBJ1-5; TRBD1 might be the D (5 bases). Germline V gene lookup returns CDR1 DFQATT and CDR2 SNEGSKA (reference sequence). The V end lost 3 bases, the J end lost 4 bases, and 13 bases lay between the germline ends. The CDR3 contains 14 residues. CDR3 residues: CSASRDGPNQPQHF. In DNA, the CDR3 is TGCAGTGCTAGCCGGGACGGACCAAATCAGCCCCAGCATTTT.

This clonotype occurred many times. The J gene is TRBJ2-5, the V gene TRBV27; TRBD2 agrees at 12 bases. This CDR3 has 16 amino acids. Germline-derived CDR1 and CDR2 are MNHEY and SMNVEV (reference sequence). V gave up 4 bases and J gave up 7 bases; unmatched junction bases: 10. This chain's CDR3 is CASSSPTSGSLVTQYF. CDR3 bases: TGTGCCAGCAGTTCCCCGACTAGCGGGAGCTTAGTGACCCAGTACTTC.

V and J are TRBV20-1 and TRBJ1-4, with 8 bases aligning to TRBD1. Germline V CDR1 and CDR2: DFQATT, SNEGSKA (reference sequence). V lost 4 bases, J lost 8 bases, and 9 bases stayed unmatched. The CDR3 contains 14 residues. As DNA, the CDR3 is TGCAGTGCTATCACAAGGCAGGGGGCGGAAAAACTGTTTTTT. Protein sequence: CSAITRQGAEKLFF.

This clonotype has at least ten counts. CDR3 residues: CASSGETGVEQFF. As DNA, the CDR3 is TGCGCCAGCAGCGGAGAAACAGGGGTTGAGCAGTTCTTC. This chain links TRBV5-1 with TRBJ2-1, with TRBD1 matching 7 bases. With 4 bases clipped from V and 9 bases from J, the junction kept 7 bases outside the gene matches. The CDR3 runs to 13 residues. Germline values: CDR1 SGHRS, CDR2 YFSETQ. Drawing the rest from reference TRBV5-1 and TRBJ2-1, the complete variable domain is KAGVTQTPRYLIKTRGQQVTLSCSPISGHRSVSWYQQTPGQGLQFLFEYFSETQRNKGNFPGRFSGRQFSNSRSEMNVSTLELGDSALYLCASSGETGVEQFFGPGTRLTVL.

V is TRBV28 and J is TRBJ1-5; D ambiguous. V lost 3 bases, J lost 7 bases, and 7 bases lay in between. Germline V gene lookup returns CDR1 MDHEN and CDR2 SYDVKM. The CDR3 has 12 amino acids. CDR3 protein: CASSFSQQPQHF. CDR3 nucleotide sequence: TGTGCCAGCAGTTTCTCCCAGCAGCCCCAGCATTTT.

This clonotype was picked up a small number of times. CDR3 sequence (DNA): TGTGCCAGCAGTTTGAGGAGTTCTAACTATGGCTACACCTTC. Translated: CASSLRSSNYGYTF. This chain connects TRBV11-2 to TRBJ1-2, with unresolved D. Trimming cost V 6 bases and J 0 bases, with 11 bases left between them. Germline-derived CDR1 and CDR2 are SGHAT and FQNNGV. The CDR3 length is 14 residues.